The T cell receptor beta chain under discussion was sequenced for a study of T cells in Graves' hyperthyroidism and ophthalmopathy. Study in general: It was at initial diagnosis, before any treatment, that peripheral blood was collected. Study-level findings and limits: Classification by a 13 V-J model distinguished ophthalmopathy from stable hyperthyroidism.

Patients were excluded because of uncontrolled infection, other autoimmune disease, pregnancy or lactation. This clonotype was picked up many times. Its cognate antigen is unknown. Amplification targeted TCR beta CDR3 regions from RNA transcripts. The HTBI set primed first-round TCR CDR3 RT-PCR. Each CDR3 protein gets one entry after TCRdb re-called the multiplex PCR reads with MiXCR. Of about 260,000 distinct CDR3 sequences listed, around 17% were seen once; the top ten hold around 30%. Per the germline V gene, CDR1 is KGHSH and CDR2 is LQKENI. Trimming took 0 bases from V and 4 from J, leaving 7 bases between them. CDR3 length: 14 amino acids.

V is TRBV18 and J is TRBJ1-3; D is uncertain. This clonotype was obtained from a woman aged 18-29 years with Graves' ophthalmopathy. Sequencing was done on a sample of blood. The CDR3 bases are TGTGCCAGCTCACCACCGGTAGAAGGAAACACCATATATTTT. Translated: CASSPPVEGNTIYF.